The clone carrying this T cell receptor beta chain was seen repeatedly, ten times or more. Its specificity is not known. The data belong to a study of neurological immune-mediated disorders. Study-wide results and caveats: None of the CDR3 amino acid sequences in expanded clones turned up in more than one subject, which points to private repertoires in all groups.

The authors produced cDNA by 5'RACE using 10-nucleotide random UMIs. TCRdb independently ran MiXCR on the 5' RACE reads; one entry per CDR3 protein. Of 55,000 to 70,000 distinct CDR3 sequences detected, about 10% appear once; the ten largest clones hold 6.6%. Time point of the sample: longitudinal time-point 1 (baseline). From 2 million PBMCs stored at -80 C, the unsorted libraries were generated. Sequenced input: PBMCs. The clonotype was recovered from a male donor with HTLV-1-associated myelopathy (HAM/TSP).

CDR3 region: CSARLVHPNTEAFF. The CDR3 DNA sequence: TGCAGTGCTCGCCTCGTACACCCGAACACTGAAGCTTTCTTT. This chain uses TRBV20-1 with TRBJ1-1; the D is unclear. V was trimmed by 5 bases and J by 1 base, leaving 14 bases between them. Germline assignment: CDR1 DFQATT and CDR2 SNEGSKA (reference sequence). The CDR3 sequence is 14 residues long.